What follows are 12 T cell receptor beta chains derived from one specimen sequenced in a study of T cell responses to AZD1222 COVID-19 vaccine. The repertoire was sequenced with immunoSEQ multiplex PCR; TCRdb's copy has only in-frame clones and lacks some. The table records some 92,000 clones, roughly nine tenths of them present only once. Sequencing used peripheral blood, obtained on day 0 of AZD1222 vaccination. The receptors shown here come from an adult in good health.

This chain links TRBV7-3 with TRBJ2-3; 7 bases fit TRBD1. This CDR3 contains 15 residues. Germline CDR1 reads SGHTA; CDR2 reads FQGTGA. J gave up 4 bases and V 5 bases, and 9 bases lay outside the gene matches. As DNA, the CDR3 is TGTGCCAGCAGCCCGAGACAGGGAAGGGCAGATACGCAGTATTTT. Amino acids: CASSPRQGRADTQYF.

CDR3 residues: CASSQRSGGTTDTQYF. The CDR3 DNA sequence: TGCGCCAGCAGCCAAAGGAGCGGGGGGACCACAGATACGCAGTATTTT. The chain links TRBV4-1 to TRBJ2-3, with TRBD2 identical over 9 bases. J was trimmed by 2 bases and V by 2 bases; bases with no gene match: 5. CDR1 and CDR2 (germline): MGHRA, YSYEKL. The CDR3 runs 16 residues.

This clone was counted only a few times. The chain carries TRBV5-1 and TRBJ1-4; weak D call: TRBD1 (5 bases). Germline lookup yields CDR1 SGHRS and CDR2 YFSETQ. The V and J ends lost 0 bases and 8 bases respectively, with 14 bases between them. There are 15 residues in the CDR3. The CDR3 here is CASSLAGTGGEKLFF. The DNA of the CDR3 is TGCGCCAGCAGCTTGGCAGGGACCGGCGGGGAAAAACTGTTTTTT.

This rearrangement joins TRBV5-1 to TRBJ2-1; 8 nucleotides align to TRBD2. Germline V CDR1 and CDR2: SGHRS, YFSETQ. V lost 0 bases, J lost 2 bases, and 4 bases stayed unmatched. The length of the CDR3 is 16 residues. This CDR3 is CASSLAAGGTYNEQFF. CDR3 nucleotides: TGCGCCAGCAGCTTGGCGGCGGGAGGTACCTACAATGAGCAGTTCTTC. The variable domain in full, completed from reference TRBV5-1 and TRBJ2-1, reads KAGVTQTPRYLIKTRGQQVTLSCSPISGHRSVSWYQQTPGQGLQFLFEYFSETQRNKGNFPGRFSGRQFSNSRSEMNVSTLELGDSALYLCASSLAAGGTYNEQFFGPGTRLTVL.

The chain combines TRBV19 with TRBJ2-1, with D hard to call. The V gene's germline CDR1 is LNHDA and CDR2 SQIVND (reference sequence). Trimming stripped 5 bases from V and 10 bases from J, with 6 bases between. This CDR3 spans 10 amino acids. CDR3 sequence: CASSAREQFF. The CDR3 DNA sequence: TGTGCCAGTAGTGCGAGGGAGCAGTTCTTC. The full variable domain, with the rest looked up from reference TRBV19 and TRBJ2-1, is DGGITQSPKYLFRKEGQNVTLSCEQNLNHDAMYWYRQDPGQGLRLIYYSQIVNDFQKGDIAEGYSVSREKKESFPLTVTSAQKNPTAFYLCASSAREQFFGPGTRLTVL.

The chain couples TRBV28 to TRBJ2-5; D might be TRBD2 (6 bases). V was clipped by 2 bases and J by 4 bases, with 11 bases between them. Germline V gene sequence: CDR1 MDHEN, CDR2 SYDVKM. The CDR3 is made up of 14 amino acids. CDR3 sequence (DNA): TGTGCCAGCAGTTTAGCCTGGCGGGGAGAGACCCAGTACTTC. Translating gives CASSLAWRGETQYF.

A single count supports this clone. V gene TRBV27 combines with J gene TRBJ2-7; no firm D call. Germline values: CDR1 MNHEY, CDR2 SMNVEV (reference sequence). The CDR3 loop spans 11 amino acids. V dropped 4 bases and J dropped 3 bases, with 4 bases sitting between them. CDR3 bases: TGTGCCAGCAGTTCCCGCTACGAGCAGTACTTC. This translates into CASSSRYEQYF.

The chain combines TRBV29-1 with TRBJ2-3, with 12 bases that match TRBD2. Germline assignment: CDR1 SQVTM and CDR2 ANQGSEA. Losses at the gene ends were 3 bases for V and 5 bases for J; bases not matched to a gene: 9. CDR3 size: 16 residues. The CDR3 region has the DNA TGCAGCGTTGATCAGCTGGCGGGACTAGCGGGAGATACGCAGTATTTT. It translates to CSVDQLAGLAGDTQYF.

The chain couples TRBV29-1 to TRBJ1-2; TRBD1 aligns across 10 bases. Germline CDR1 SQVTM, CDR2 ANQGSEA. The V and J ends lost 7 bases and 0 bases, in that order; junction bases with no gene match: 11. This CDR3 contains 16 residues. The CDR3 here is CSGTGTGEHANYGYTF. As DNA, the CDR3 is TGCAGCGGGACTGGGACAGGGGAACATGCTAACTATGGCTACACCTTC. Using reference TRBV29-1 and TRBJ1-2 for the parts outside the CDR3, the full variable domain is SAVISQKPSRDICQRGTSLTIQCQVDSQVTMMFWYRQQPGQSLTLIATANQGSEATYESGFVIDKFPISRPNLTFSTLTVSNMSPEDSSIYLCSGTGTGEHANYGYTFGSGTRLTVV.

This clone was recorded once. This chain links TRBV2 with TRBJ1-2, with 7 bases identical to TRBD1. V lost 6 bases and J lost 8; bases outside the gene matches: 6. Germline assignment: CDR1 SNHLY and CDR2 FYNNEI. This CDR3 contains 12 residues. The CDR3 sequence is CASRDRVGGYTF. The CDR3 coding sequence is TGTGCCAGCAGAGACAGGGTCGGGGGCTACACCTTC.

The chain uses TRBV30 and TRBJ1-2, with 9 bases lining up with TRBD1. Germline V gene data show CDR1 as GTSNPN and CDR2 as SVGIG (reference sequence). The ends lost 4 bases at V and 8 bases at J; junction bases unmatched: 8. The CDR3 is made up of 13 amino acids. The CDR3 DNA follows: TGTGCCTGGACCCGGACAGGGGAGCGCGGCTACACCTTC. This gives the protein CAWTRTGERGYTF.

The CDR3 loop reads CASSFWQLAKNIQYF. In DNA, the CDR3 is TGTGCCAGCAGCTTTTGGCAACTAGCCAAAAACATTCAGTACTTC. The V call is TRBV12-1, the J call TRBJ2-4. TRBV12-1 counts as a pseudogene. The CDR3 contains 15 residues.